This T cell receptor (beta chain) was observed in a study of Ad26.COV2.S vaccination and SARS-CoV-2 variants. TCRdb keeps only in-frame clones here, not all; method: immunoSEQ multiplex PCR. The table has 350,000 to 450,000 clones, 92% seen once. Concerning this clone itself: What it binds is not known.

The germline V gene has CDR1 SQVTM and CDR2 ANQGSEA. CDR3 length: 12 amino acids. Trimming removed 3 bases at V and 0 bases at J, with 5 bases between. Findings and limits, study-wide: Breadth of non-spike TCRs did not differ between vaccinees and placebo recipients. Marked by substantial breadth, spike-specific CD8+ and CD4+ T cell responses were reportedly seen after vaccination. Breadth and depth estimates from TCRs may understate total T cell responses.

This receptor was identified in a human donor who had recovered from COVID-19. Sequenced material: peripheral blood, taken after recovery from COVID-19. The gene calls are TRBV29-1 and TRBJ2-5; D perhaps matches TRBD2 (5 bases). The CDR3: CSVEDYQETQYF. CDR3 in DNA: TGCAGCGTTGAGGACTACCAAGAGACCCAGTACTTC.